Included here is one T cell receptor beta chain sequence, with context. Its antigen is currently unknown. The same CDR3 arises from other DNA sequences in this sample as well. The protocol was immunoSEQ multiplex PCR, while the TCRdb copy is restricted to in-frame clones and leaves out a portion. The sample shows 75,000 to 100,000 clones, about nine tenths of them seen only once. This sample is drawn from a study of graft-versus-host responses after intestinal transplantation. For the study at large: Each transplant was multivisceral, liver-intestinal, or isolated intestinal. For around 3 years after anti-thymocyte globulin induction, all recipients took tacrolimus and steroids. Findings and caveats of the study: The authors found GvH clones in recipient marrow, some appearing first in ileum or blood. Allograft graft-versus-host to host-versus-graft clonal ratios ran high in patients with graft-donor T cell macrochimerism.

The CDR3 is 13 residues long. CDR1 is MNHEY and CDR2 is SMNVEV in the germline V gene (reference sequence). Trimming took 2 bases from V and 4 from J; bases not matched to a gene: 1. The chain uses TRBV27 and TRBJ1-2; 7 nucleotides line up with TRBD1. The source material was PBMCs, sampled about 460 days after intestinal transplant. This clonotype was obtained from a human patient who received an intestinal transplant, so some T cells may come from the graft donor. The CDR3 sequence is CASSLQGGYGYTF. CDR3 DNA sequence: TGTGCCAGCAGTTTACAGGGGGGCTATGGCTACACCTTC.